A selection of T cell receptor beta chains follows, all from one sample in a study of response to subunit inactivated influenza vaccine. TCRdb re-called the RT-PCR reads with MiXCR, one entry per CDR3 protein. The data hold about 570,000 distinct CDR3 sequences, with about 11% observed a single time. A further study also used this sample, focusing on T cells expressing NK-cell markers.

The material was PBMCs from blood, obtained on the day of vaccination. The receptors here all came from a man aged 45-65 years who received an inactivated influenza vaccine. Each CDR3 is given without its conserved first and last residue. Each record gives: V gene, J gene, CDR3 protein.

TRBV27	TRBJ2-7	ASKSSYSYEQY
TRBV10-3	TRBJ2-7	AISAVGTGYEQY
TRBV24-1	TRBJ2-1	ATSDPGGRTPNEQF
TRBV5-1	TRBJ2-7	ASSRQGSDEQY
TRBV28	TRBJ2-3	ASSRRGVTQY
TRBV29-1	TRBJ2-7	SLAAPWRDEQY
TRBV24-1	TRBJ2-3	ATSDPGTGRTDTQY
TRBV6-1	TRBJ1-1	ASSESSYEAF
TRBV7-2	TRBJ2-7	ASSLHDSYEQY
TRBV20-1	TRBJ2-5	SATSGTGKETQY
TRBV29-1	TRBJ1-1	SVEVTVEAF
TRBV6-6	TRBJ2-7	ASSRLELYEQY
TRBV7-2	TRBJ2-1	ASSLGGTSGGNEQF
TRBV28	TRBJ1-2	ASSTGQGSNYGYT
TRBV5-1	TRBJ2-7	ASSATGLSYEQY
TRBV27	TRBJ2-4	ASRGLPLAKNIQY
TRBV19	TRBJ2-2	ASRGRGAGELF
TRBV5-6	TRBJ2-1	ASSRQLNEQF
TRBV3-1	TRBJ1-1	ASSQGGDRGIEAF
TRBV7-9	TRBJ2-6	ASSFGGYGANVLT
TRBV10-3	TRBJ2-1	AISDRQGVAGNEQF
TRBV20-1	TRBJ1-2	SARAAGGRFNYGYT
TRBV12-3/TRBV12-4	TRBJ1-1	ASSLDWGMNTEAF
TRBV3-1	TRBJ2-7	ASSQGYGAYEQY
TRBV20-1	TRBJ2-3	SAHSQPTDTQY
TRBV3-1	TRBJ1-1	ASSQGGQGSGTEAF
TRBV6-2/TRBV6-3	TRBJ2-1	ASSWTSGTYNEQF
TRBV11-2	TRBJ2-3	ASSQGGLSGRRSDTQY
TRBV7-2	TRBJ2-3	ASSQSGTGFISDTQY
TRBV20-1	TRBJ1-5	SVIGGGSDQPQH
TRBV12-3/TRBV12-4	TRBJ2-1	ASSLGGGRGGEQF
TRBV12-3/TRBV12-4	TRBJ2-3	ASSPPGTGIKDTQY
TRBV7-9	TRBJ2-3	ASSRTSGNTDTQY
TRBV6-2/TRBV6-3	TRBJ2-2	ASSYSRVAGELF
TRBV2	TRBJ2-3	ASSEILLGDTQY
TRBV5-1	TRBJ1-2	ASSPDANYGYT
TRBV5-6	TRBJ2-2	ASRATGTSGELF
TRBV7-9	TRBJ2-7	ATGGTDSYEQY
TRBV28	TRBJ2-7	ASSQATYEQY
TRBV5-1	TRBJ1-1	ASSLVFSVSSEAF
TRBV29-1	TRBJ2-1	SARDRGQNEQF
TRBV6-1	TRBJ1-5	ASSATEGRNQPQH
TRBV6-2/TRBV6-3	TRBJ1-1	ASRTGQSVAF
TRBV19	TRBJ1-6	ASSMSSSYNSPLH
TRBV5-1	TRBJ1-1	ASSPGTSNTEAF
TRBV7-8	TRBJ2-5	ASSTRLAGRQETQY
TRBV5-6	TRBJ2-3	ASSAKTGADTQY
TRBV18	TRBJ1-4	ASSSATGGEKLF
TRBV4-3	TRBJ2-4	ASSQDIRAQGAKNIQY
TRBV6-1	TRBJ1-5	ASSDESGVFINQPQH